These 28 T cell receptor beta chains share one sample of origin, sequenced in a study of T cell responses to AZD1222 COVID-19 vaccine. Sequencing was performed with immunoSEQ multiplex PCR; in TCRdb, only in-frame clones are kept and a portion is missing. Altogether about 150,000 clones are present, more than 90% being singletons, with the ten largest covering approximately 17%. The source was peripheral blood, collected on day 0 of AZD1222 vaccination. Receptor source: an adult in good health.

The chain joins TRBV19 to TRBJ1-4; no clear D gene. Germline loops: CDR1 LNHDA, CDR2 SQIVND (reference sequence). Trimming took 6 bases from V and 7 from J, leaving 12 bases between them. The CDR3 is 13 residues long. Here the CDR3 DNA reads TGTGCCAGTAGCCGGCAAGGACGTGAAAAACTGTTTTTT. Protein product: CASSRQGREKLFF.

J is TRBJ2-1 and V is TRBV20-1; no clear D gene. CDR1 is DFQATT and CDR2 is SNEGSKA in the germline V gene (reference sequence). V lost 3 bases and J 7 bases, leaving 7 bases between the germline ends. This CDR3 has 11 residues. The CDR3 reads CSARRENEQFF. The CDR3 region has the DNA TGCAGTGCTAGGCGTGAAAATGAGCAGTTCTTC.

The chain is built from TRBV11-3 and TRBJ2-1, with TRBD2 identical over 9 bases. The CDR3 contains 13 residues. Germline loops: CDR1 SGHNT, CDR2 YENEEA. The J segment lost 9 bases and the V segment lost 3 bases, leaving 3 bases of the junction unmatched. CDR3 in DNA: TGTGCCAGCAGCTTGAGAGCGGGAGGTGAGCAGTTCTTC. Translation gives CASSLRAGGEQFF. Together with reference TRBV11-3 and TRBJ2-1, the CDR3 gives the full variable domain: EAGVVQSPRYKIIEKKQPVAFWCNPISGHNTLYWYLQNLGQGPELLIRYENEEAVDDSQLPKDRFSAERLKGVDSTLKIQPAELGDSAVYLCASSLRAGGEQFFGPGTRLTVL.

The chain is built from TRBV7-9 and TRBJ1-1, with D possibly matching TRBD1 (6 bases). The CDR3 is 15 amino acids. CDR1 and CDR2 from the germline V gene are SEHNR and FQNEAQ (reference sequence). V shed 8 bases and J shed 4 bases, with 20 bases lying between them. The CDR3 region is CASEHGGVVSTEAFF. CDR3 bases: TGTGCCAGCGAACACGGGGGCGTGGTGAGCACTGAAGCTTTCTTT.

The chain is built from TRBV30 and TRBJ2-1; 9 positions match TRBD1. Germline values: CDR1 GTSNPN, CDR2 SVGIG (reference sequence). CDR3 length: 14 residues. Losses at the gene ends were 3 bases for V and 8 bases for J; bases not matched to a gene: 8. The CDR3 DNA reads TGTGCCTGGAGCGAGGGGACAGGGAGGCATGAGCAGTTCTTC. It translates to CAWSEGTGRHEQFF.

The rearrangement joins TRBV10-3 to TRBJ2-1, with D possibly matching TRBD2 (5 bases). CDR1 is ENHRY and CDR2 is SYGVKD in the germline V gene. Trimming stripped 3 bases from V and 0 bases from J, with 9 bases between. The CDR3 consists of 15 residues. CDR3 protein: CAISERGSSYNEQFF. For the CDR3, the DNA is TGTGCCATCAGTGAAAGAGGGAGCTCCTACAATGAGCAGTTCTTC.

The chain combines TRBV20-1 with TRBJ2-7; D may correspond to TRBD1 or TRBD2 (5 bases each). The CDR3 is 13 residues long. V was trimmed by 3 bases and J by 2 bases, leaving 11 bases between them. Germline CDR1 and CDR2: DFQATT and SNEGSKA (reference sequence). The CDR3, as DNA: TGCAGTGCTAGTGGCCAGGGAGCCTACGAGCAGTACTTC. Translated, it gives CSASGQGAYEQYF.

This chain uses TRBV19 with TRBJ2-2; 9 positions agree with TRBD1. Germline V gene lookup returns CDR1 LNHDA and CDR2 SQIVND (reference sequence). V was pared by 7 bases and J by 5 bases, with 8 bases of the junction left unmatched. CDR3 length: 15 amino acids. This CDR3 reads CASTPQGARTGELFF. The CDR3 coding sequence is TGTGCCAGTACCCCACAGGGGGCGCGGACCGGGGAGCTGTTTTTT. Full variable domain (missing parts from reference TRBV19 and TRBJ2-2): DGGITQSPKYLFRKEGQNVTLSCEQNLNHDAMYWYRQDPGQGLRLIYYSQIVNDFQKGDIAEGYSVSREKKESFPLTVTSAQKNPTAFYLCASTPQGARTGELFFGEGSRLTVL.

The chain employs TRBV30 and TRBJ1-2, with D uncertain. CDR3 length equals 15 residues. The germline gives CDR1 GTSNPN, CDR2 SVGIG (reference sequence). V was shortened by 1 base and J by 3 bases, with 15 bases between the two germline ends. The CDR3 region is CAWSAAGISHYGYTF. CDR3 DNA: TGTGCCTGGAGTGCCGCCGGGATCTCTCACTATGGCTACACCTTC. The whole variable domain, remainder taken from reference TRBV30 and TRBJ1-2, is SQTIHQWPATLVQPVGSPLSLECTVEGTSNPNLYWYRQAAGRGLQLLFYSVGIGQISSEVPQNLSASRPQDRQFILSSKKLLLSDSGFYLCAWSAAGISHYGYTFGSGTRLTVV.

The CDR3 coding sequence is TGCGCCAGCAGCCCCGGGACTTTTAGCACAGATACGCAGTATTTT. It specifies CASSPGTFSTDTQYF. The chain is built from TRBV5-1 and TRBJ2-3, with D maybe TRBD2 (6 bases). The V and J ends lost 4 bases and 0 bases respectively, with 12 bases between them. Per germline, CDR1 SGHRS and CDR2 YFSETQ. The CDR3 runs to 15 residues. The variable domain in full, completed from reference TRBV5-1 and TRBJ2-3, reads KAGVTQTPRYLIKTRGQQVTLSCSPISGHRSVSWYQQTPGQGLQFLFEYFSETQRNKGNFPGRFSGRQFSNSRSEMNVSTLELGDSALYLCASSPGTFSTDTQYFGPGTRLTVL.

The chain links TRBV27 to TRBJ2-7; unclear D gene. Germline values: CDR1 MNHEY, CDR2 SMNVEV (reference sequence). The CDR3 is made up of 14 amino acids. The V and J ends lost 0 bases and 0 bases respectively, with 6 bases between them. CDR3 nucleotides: TGTGCCAGCAGTTTATCGGCTCACTCCTACGAGCAGTACTTC. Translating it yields CASSLSAHSYEQYF.

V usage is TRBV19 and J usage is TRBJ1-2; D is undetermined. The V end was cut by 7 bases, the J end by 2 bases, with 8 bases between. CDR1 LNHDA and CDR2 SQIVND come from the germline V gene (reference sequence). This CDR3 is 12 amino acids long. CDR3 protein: CASKTGNYGYTF. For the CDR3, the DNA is TGTGCCAGTAAAACGGGCAACTATGGCTACACCTTC.

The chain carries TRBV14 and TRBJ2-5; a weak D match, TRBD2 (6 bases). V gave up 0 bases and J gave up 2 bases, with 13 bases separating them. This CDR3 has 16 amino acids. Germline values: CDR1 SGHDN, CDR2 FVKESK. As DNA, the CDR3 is TGTGCCAGCAGCCAAGAACGACGCGGGACTCAAGAGACCCAGTACTTC. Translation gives CASSQERRGTQETQYF. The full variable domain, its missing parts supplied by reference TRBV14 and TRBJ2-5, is EAGVTQFPSHSVIEKGQTVTLRCDPISGHDNLYWYRRVMGKEIKFLLHFVKESKQDESGMPNNRFLAERTGGTYSTLKVQPAELEDSGVYFCASSQERRGTQETQYFGPGTRLLVL.

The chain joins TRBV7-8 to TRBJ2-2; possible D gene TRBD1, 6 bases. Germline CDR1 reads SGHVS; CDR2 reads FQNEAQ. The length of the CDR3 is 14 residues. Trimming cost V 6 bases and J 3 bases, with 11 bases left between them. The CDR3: CASRPDSYTGELFF. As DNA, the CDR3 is TGTGCCAGCAGACCGGACAGCTACACCGGGGAGCTGTTTTTT.

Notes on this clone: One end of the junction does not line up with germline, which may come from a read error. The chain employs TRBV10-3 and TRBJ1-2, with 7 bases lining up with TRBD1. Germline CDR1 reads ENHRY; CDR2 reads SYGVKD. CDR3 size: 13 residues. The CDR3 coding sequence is TGTGCCTCAAAACCGCTCGAAGACAGGGCTTACTTCTTC. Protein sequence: CASKPLEDRAYFF.

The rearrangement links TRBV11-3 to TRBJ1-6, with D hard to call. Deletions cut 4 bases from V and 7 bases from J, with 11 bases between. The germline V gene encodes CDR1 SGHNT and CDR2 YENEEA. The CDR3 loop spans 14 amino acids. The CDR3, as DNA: TGTGCCAGCAGCTCAGACGTTGCGAATTCACCCCTCCACTTT. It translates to CASSSDVANSPLHF.

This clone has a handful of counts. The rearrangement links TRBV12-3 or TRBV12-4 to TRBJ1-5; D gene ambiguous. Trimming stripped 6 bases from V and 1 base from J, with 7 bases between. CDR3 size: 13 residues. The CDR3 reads CASSDPSNQPQHF. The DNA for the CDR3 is TGTGCCAGCAGCGACCCCAGCAATCAGCCCCAGCATTTT.

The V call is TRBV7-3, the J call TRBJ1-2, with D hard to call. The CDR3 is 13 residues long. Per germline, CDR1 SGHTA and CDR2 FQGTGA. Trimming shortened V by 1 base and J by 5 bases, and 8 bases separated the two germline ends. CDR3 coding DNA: TGTGCCAGCAGCTTAAAAGTGGGATATGGCTACACCTTC. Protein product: CASSLKVGYGYTF.

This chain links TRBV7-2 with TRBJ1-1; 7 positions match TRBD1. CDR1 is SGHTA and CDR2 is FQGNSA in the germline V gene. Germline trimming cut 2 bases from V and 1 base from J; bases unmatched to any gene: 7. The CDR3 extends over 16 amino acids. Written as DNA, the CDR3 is TGTGCCAGCAGCTTAAAAGGACAGGAGAGGAACACTGAAGCTTTCTTT. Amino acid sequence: CASSLKGQERNTEAFF. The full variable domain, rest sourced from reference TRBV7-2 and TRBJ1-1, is GAGVSQSPSNKVTEKGKDVELRCDPISGHTALYWYRQSLGQGLEFLIYFQGNSAPDKSGLPSDRFSAERTGGSVSTLTIQRTQQEDSAVYLCASSLKGQERNTEAFFGQGTRLTVV.

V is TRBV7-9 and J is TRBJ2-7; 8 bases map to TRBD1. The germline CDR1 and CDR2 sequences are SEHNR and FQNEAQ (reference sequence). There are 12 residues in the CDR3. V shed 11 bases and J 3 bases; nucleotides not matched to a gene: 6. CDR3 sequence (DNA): TGTGCCGGAGGACAGGGTAACTACGAGCAGTACTTC. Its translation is CAGGQGNYEQYF.

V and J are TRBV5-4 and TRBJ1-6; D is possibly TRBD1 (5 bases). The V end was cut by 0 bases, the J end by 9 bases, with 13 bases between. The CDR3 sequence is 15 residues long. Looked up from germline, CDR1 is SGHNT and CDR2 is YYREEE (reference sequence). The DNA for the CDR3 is TGTGCCAGCAGCTTGGCCCGCGGGGGGTTTTCACCCCTCCACTTT. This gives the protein CASSLARGGFSPLHF.

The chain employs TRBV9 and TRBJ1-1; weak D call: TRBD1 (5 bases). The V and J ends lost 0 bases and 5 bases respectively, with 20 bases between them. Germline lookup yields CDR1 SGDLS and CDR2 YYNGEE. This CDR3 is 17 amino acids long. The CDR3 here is CASSVVGTGPWGTEAFF. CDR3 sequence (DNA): TGTGCCAGCAGCGTAGTCGGTACAGGACCCTGGGGGACTGAAGCTTTCTTT. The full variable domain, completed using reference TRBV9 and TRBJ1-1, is DSGVTQTPKHLITATGQRVTLRCSPRSGDLSVYWYQQSLDQGLQFLIQYYNGEERAKGNILERFSAQQFPDLHSELNLSSLELGDSALYFCASSVVGTGPWGTEAFFGQGTRLTVV.

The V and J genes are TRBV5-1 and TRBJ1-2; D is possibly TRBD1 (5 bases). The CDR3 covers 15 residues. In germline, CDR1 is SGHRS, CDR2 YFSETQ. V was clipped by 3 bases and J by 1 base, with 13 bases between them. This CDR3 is CASSSLGQGNYGYTF. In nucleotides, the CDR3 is TGCGCCAGCAGCTCCCTCGGGCAGGGTAACTATGGCTACACCTTC. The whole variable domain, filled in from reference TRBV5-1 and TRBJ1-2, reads KAGVTQTPRYLIKTRGQQVTLSCSPISGHRSVSWYQQTPGQGLQFLFEYFSETQRNKGNFPGRFSGRQFSNSRSEMNVSTLELGDSALYLCASSSLGQGNYGYTFGSGTRLTVV.

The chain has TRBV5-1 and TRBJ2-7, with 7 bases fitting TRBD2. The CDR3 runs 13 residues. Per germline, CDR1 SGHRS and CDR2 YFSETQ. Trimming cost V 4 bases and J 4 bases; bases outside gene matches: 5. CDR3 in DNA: TGCGCCAGCAGCCCCGGACTAGAGTACGAGCAGTACTTC. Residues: CASSPGLEYEQYF.

The CDR3 bases are TGTGCCAGCAGCTTGCCAGGGGGAAACTACGAGCAGTACTTC. Translating it yields CASSLPGGNYEQYF. V gene TRBV5-4 combines with J gene TRBJ2-7; TRBD1 matches 7 bases. Germline CDR1 is SGHNT and CDR2 is YYREEE (reference sequence). CDR3 length: 14 amino acids. V lost 1 base and J lost 3; bases outside the gene matches: 4.

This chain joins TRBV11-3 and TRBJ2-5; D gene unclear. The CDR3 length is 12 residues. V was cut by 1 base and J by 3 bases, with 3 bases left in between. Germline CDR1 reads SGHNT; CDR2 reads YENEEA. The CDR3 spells CASSLAEETQYF. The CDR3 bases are TGTGCCAGCAGCTTAGCAGAAGAGACCCAGTACTTC.

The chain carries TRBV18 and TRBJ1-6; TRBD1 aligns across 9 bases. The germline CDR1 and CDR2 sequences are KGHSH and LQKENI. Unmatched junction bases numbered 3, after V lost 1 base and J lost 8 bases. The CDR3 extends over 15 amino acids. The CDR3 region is CASSPRTGEDSPLHF. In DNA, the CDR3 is TGTGCCAGCTCACCACGGACAGGGGAAGATTCACCCCTCCACTTT. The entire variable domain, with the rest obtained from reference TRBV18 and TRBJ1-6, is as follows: NAGVMQNPRHLVRRRGQEARLRCSPMKGHSHVYWYRQLPEEGLKFMVYLQKENIIDESGMPKERFSAEFPKEGPSILRIQQVVRGDSAAYFCASSPRTGEDSPLHFGNGTRLTVT.

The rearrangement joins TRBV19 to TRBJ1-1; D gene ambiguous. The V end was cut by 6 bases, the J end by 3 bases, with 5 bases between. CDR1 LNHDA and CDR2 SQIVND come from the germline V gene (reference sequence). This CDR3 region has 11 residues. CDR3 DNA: TGTGCCAGTAGAGGAGACACTGAAGCTTTCTTT. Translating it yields CASRGDTEAFF.